These 9 T cell receptor beta chains were all obtained from the same sample, sequenced in a study of blood T cell repertoires in COVID-19. Generated by immunoSEQ multiplex PCR, the TCRdb table keeps only in-frame clones and is missing some. This repertoire shows roughly 320,000 clones, roughly 86% found once; its top ten account for 1.5% to 2%. Sequencing was carried out using peripheral blood. The receptors stem from a woman aged 25 to 45 with COVID-19, enrolled during active disease.

The chain recombines TRBV11-2 with TRBJ2-2; D is ambiguous. Germline V gene sequence: CDR1 SGHAT, CDR2 FQNNGV. CDR3 length equals 15 residues. Trimming took off 5 bases at V and 0 bases at J, with 10 bases between the two ends. The CDR3 region has the DNA TGTGCCAGCAGCCCCTTCCGGGCGAACACCGGGGAGCTGTTTTTT. Encoded protein: CASSPFRANTGELFF.

V is TRBV6-2 or TRBV6-3 and J is TRBJ1-1; 9 bases agree with TRBD1. Germline V gives CDR1 MNHEY, CDR2 SVGEGT. CDR3 length: 15 residues. Trimming took 4 bases from V and 0 from J; bases not matched to a gene: 3. Here the CDR3 DNA reads TGTGCCAGCAGTTTAGACAGGGGGATGAACACTGAAGCTTTCTTT. Translated, it gives CASSLDRGMNTEAFF.

V is TRBV18 and J is TRBJ1-4; 8 bases map to TRBD1. The V gene end was trimmed by 5 bases and the J gene end by 4 bases; junction bases not matched to a gene: 6. Germline CDR1 is KGHSH and CDR2 is LQKENI. The CDR3 contains 15 residues. CDR3 protein: CASSTQGAYNEKLFF. DNA for the CDR3: TGTGCCAGCTCAACCCAGGGGGCGTATAATGAAAAACTGTTTTTT.

Written as DNA, the CDR3 is TGTGCCAGCAGCTTGGTAGGGGCGTTTTTCTCTGGGGCCAACGTCCTGACTTTC. This encodes CASSLVGAFFSGANVLTF. The chain is built from TRBV5-6 and TRBJ2-6; perhaps TRBD1 as D (5 bases). This CDR3 comprises 18 residues. Germline CDR1 reads SGHDT; CDR2 reads YYEEEE. V gave up 0 bases and J gave up 0 bases, with 13 bases separating them. The complete variable domain, with remaining parts taken from reference TRBV5-6 and TRBJ2-6, reads DAGVTQSPTHLIKTRGQQVTLRCSPKSGHDTVSWYQQALGQGPQFIFQYYEEEERQRGNFPDRFSGHQFPNYSSELNVNALLLGDSALYLCASSLVGAFFSGANVLTFGAGSRLTVL.

On this clone itself: Since a much larger clone is just one base distant, this may be a read error. The same CDR3 also results from other DNA sequences found in this sample. This chain uses TRBV14 with TRBJ2-7, with 7 bases fitting TRBD1. Germline loops: CDR1 SGHDN, CDR2 FVKESK. Germline trimming cut 3 bases from V and 2 bases from J; bases unmatched to any gene: 1. The CDR3 sequence is 13 residues long. CDR3 region: CASSQGQPYEQYF. CDR3 DNA: TGTGCCAGCAGCCAGGGACAGCCCTACGAGCAGTACTTC.

The chain combines TRBV5-1 with TRBJ2-1; D perhaps matches TRBD1 (5 bases). Deletions cut 2 bases from V and 10 bases from J, with 13 bases between. The germline V gene has CDR1 SGHRS and CDR2 YFSETQ. The CDR3 sequence is 13 residues long. The CDR3 loop is CASSFRAQGEQFF. The CDR3, as DNA: TGCGCCAGCAGCTTCAGGGCGCAGGGAGAGCAGTTCTTC.

This rearrangement joins TRBV29-1 to TRBJ2-7; possibly TRBD1 for D (5 bases). Trimming removed 0 bases at V and 7 bases at J, with 28 bases between. CDR1 is SQVTM, CDR2 ANQGSEA, per germline. The CDR3 runs to 18 residues. Written as DNA, the CDR3 is TGCAGCGTTGAAGACCCTAAGACAGTTCTTCTTTATGCGGAGGAGCAGTACTTC. Translating it yields CSVEDPKTVLLYAEEQYF.

The chain carries TRBV11-2 and TRBJ2-5; D gene uncertain. Germline-derived CDR1 and CDR2 are SGHAT and FQNNGV. V was clipped by 1 base and J by 2 bases, with 11 bases between them. This CDR3 is 15 amino acids long. CDR3 nucleotides: TGTGCCAGCAGCTTAGGCTCAGTTTTTCAAGAGACCCAGTACTTC. Translation: CASSLGSVFQETQYF.

The rearrangement uses TRBV3-1 (or the pseudogene TRBV3-2) and TRBJ1-2; D is perhaps TRBD1 (6 bases). From germline, CDR1 is LGHDT and CDR2 YNNKEL (reference sequence). With 0 bases removed from V and 4 bases from J, the gap between germline ends came to 12 bases. This CDR3 contains 15 residues. This CDR3 is CASSQEGRGGYGYTF. Here the CDR3 DNA reads TGTGCCAGCAGCCAAGAGGGCAGGGGCGGCTATGGCTACACCTTC.